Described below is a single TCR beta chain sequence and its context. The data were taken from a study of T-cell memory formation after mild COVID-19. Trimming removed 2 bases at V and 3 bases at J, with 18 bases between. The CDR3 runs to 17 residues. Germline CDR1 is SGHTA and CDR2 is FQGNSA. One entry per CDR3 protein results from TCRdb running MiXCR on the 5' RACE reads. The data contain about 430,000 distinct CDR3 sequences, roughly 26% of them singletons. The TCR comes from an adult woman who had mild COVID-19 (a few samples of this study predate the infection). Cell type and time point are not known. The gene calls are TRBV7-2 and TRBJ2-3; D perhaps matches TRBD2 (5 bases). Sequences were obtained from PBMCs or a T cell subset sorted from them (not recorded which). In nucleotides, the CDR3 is TGTGCCAGCAGCTTATTTCTTTGGGGAGAAGGGACAGATACGCAGTATTTT. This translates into CASSLFLWGEGTDTQYF.